This entry is about one T cell receptor beta chain. No antigen is known for it. This sample was taken from a study of Graves' ophthalmopathy and Graves' hyperthyroidism. Study-wide results and caveats: Progression of ophthalmopathy was predicted by the model with 60% to 71% sensitivity and around 72% specificity.

Researchers took RNA transcripts and amplified TCR beta CDR3 regions from them. RT-PCR in the first round used HTBI primers; a second-round multiplex PCR followed. TCRdb fed the multiplex PCR reads into MiXCR, producing one record per CDR3 protein. Found here are about 220,000 distinct CDR3 sequences, about a fifth of them singletons; the top ten hold roughly 40%. Those donors who had ophthalmopathy presented with moderate-to-severe activity, a CAS of ≥3, a NOSPECS of ≥4 and a duration under 3 months. Exclusion applied to patients with other autoimmune diseases, uncontrolled infections, pregnancy or lactation. The diagnosis combined clinical symptoms, thyroxine, TRAb, thyroid ultrasound and orbital computed tomography scans. Trimming cost V 8 bases and J 4 bases; bases outside gene matches: 11. The germline V gene encodes CDR1 PRHDT and CDR2 FYEKMQ (reference sequence). This CDR3 contains 14 residues.

The chain is built from TRBV13 and TRBJ2-7; TRBD1 agrees at 7 bases. The sequenced material came from peripheral blood. This TCR was sampled from a woman between 45 and 60 years old with Graves' ophthalmopathy. This CDR3 reads CASARVGGRYEQYF. The CDR3 nucleotides read TGTGCCAGCGCAAGGGTAGGGGGCAGGTACGAGCAGTACTTC.